This TCR beta chain was observed in a study of blood T cell repertoires in COVID-19. At the level of the study: The cDNA or gDNA used as material had been derived from T cells, B-cell-depleted T cells, or PBMCs.

Trimming pared 6 bases from V and 1 base from J, leaving 15 bases between. Germline V gene sequence: CDR1 MNHEY, CDR2 SVGAGI. This CDR3 has 15 residues. Some clones are missing from TCRdb's copy, which holds only in-frame ones; the method was immunoSEQ multiplex PCR. Counted here are some 150,000 clones, roughly 80% occurring once; the ten biggest clones make up about 12%. Enrollment of patients from Seattle took place during active infection, with longitudinal follow-up. Sequences were obtained from peripheral blood. The source of this sequence is an older woman with COVID-19, enrolled during active disease. The V call is TRBV6-5, the J call TRBJ1-1; D is unresolved. In DNA form, the CDR3 reads TGTGCCAGCAGATCGTCAAGCATGCCGAACACTGAAGCTTTCTTT. Translation gives CASRSSSMPNTEAFF.